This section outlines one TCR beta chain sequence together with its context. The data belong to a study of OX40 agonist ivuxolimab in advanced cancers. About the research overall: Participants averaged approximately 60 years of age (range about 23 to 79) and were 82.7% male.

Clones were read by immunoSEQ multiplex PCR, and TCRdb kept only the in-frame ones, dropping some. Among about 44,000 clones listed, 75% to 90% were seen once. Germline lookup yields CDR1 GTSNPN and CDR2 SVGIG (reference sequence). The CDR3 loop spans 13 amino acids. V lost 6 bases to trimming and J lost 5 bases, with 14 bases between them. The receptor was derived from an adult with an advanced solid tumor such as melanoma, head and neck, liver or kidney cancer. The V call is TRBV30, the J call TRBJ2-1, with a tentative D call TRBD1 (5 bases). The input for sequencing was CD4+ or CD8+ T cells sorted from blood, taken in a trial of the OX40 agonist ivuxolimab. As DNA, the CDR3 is TGTGCCTGCCATGGGGCAGCTAACAATGAGCAGTTCTTC. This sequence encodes CACHGAANNEQFF.